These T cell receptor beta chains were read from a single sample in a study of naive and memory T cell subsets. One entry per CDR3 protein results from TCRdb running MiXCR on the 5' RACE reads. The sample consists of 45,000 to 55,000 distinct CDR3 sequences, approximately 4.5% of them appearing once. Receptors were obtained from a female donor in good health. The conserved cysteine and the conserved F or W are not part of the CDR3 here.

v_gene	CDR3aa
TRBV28	ASSFQGRRTEAF
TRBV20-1	SAQLGPAGYT
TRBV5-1	ASSLRRGQETQY
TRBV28	ASRVSGVNTGELF
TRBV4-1	ASSQALAGAADTQY
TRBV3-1	ASSHPRGLTEAF
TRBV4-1	ASSQDFTGRGEAF
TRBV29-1	SVAKRSYNEQF
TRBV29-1	SVELSLSSYEQY
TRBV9	ASSVGLLREIDTQY
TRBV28	ASSWNTEAF
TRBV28	ASNGLIETQY
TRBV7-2	ASSFISENEQF
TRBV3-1	ASSQGSYEQY
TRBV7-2	ASSLTSGDTGELF
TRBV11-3	ASSYRRTQY
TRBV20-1	SAGHTSGNTGELF
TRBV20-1	SARSAGGPLAKNIQY
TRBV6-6	ASSYISLGNIQY
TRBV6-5	ASTEANTGELF
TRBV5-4	ASSLRTDTQY
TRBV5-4	ASSGLAENNEQF
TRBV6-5	ASSYSYSMDTEAF
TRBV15	ATSSTSGSYRETQY
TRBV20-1	SAKFSGTSGNEQY
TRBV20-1	SARPFKPGQGHLYEQY
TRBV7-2	ASSLVRGTAKNIQY
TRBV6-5	ASSPGTANTGELF
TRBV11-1	ASSCGAEAF
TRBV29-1	SVATTGFNTEAF
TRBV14	ASSHLAGGGYNEQF
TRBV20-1	SASVGRFTYEQY
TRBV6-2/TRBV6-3	ASSYSTSGRQSYNEQF
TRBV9	ASSSLDAGVASTQY
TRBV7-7	ASSPPGTAGETQY
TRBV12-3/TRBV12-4	ASSNLRAETEAF
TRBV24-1	ARDLRGTGDGYT
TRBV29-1	SVAGTYYTEAF
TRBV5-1	ASSLELAGPYEQY
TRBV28	ASSLGPQGGKNIQY
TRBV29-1	SVEESLARSSYNEQF
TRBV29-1	SVGGSPYEQY
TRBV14	ASSQNSVRMNSYEQY
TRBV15	ATSRDSNTGSGNQPQH
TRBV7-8	ASSHTKNIQY
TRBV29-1	SVDSRLVGNEQF
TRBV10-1	ASSESTSGAGETQY
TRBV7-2	ASSSSGAGYNEQF
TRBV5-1	ASSQGHLQSNTGELF
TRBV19	ASSIVLSQNTGELF
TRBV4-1	ASSLAARADSPLH
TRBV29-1	SVARGLAGGLGETQY
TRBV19	ASRNPGQLNTGELF